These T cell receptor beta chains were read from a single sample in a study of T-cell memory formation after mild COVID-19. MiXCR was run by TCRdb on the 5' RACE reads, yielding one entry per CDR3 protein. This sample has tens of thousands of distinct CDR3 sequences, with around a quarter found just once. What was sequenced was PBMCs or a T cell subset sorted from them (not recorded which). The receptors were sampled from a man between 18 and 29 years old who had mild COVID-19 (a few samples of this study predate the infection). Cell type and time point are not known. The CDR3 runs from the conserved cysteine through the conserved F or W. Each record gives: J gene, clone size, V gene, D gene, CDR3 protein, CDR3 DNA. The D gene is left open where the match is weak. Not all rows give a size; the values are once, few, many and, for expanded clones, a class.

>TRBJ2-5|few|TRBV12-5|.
CASGLTIGETQYF
TGTGCTAGTGGTTTGACGATCGGGGAGACCCAGTACTTC
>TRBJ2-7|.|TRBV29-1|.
CSVDGPRGYEQYF
TGCAGCGTTGACGGTCCGAGAGGCTACGAGCAGTACTTC
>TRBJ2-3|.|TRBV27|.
CASSSSTGPRDTQYF
TGTGCCAGCAGTTCGTCGACAGGCCCAAGGGATACGCAGTATTTT
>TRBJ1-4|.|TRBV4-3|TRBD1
CASSQDRGDGKLFF
TGCGCCAGCAGCCAAGACAGGGGGGACGGAAAACTGTTTTTT
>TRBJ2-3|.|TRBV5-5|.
CASSFIPSPDTQYF
TGTGCCAGCAGCTTTATTCCTAGCCCAGATACGCAGTATTTT
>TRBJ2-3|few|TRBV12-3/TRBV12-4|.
CASSTGSADTQYF
TGTGCCAGCAGTACAGGGAGCGCAGATACGCAGTATTTT
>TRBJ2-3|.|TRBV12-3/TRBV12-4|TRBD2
CASSFNLAGDIDTQYF
TGTGCCAGCAGTTTTAACCTAGCGGGGGATATTGATACGCAGTATTTT
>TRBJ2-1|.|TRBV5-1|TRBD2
CASSPGTSGGINNEQFF
TGCGCCAGCAGCCCAGGGACTAGCGGGGGGATAAACAATGAGCAGTTCTTC
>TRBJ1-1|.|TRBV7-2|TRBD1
CASSLATGSPEAFF
TGTGCCAGCAGCTTAGCGACAGGGTCTCCTGAAGCTTTCTTT
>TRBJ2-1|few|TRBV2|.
CASSEAPGPSYNEQFF
TGTGCCAGCAGTGAAGCGCCAGGACCCAGCTACAATGAGCAGTTCTTC
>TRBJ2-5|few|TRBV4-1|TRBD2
CASSLPSGQETQYF
TGCGCCAGCAGCCTCCCTAGCGGCCAAGAGACCCAGTACTTC
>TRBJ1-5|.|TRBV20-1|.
CSARKGVDPLVQHF
TGCAGTGCCCGGAAGGGGGTGGACCCCCTGGTCCAGCATTTT
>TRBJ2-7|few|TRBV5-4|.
CASSFRDEQYF
TGTGCCAGCAGCTTTAGGGACGAGCAGTACTTC
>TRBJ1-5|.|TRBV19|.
CASSIWGGQPQHF
TGTGCCAGTAGTATATGGGGTGGGCAGCCCCAGCATTTT
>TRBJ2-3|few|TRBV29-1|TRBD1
CSVLPPDRGLGDTQYF
TGCAGCGTCCTACCACCGGACAGGGGGCTGGGAGATACGCAGTATTTT
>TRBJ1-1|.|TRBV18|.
CASSLVDKAFF
TGTGCCAGCTCTCTGGTTGACAAAGCTTTCTTT
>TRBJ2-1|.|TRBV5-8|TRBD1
CASSLDRAYYNEQFF
TGTGCCAGCAGCTTAGACAGGGCTTACTACAATGAGCAGTTCTTC
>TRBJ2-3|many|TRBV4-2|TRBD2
CASSPATSGGADTQYF
TGTGCCAGCAGCCCCGCGACTAGCGGGGGGGCAGATACGCAGTATTTT
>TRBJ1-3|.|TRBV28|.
CASYPRGGPGNTIYF
TGTGCCAGCTACCCGCGGGGGGGCCCTGGAAACACCATATATTTT
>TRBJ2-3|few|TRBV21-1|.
CASSKKSLAGGTDTQYF
TGTGCCAGCAGCAAAAAATCGCTAGCGGGGGGCACAGATACGCAGTATTTT
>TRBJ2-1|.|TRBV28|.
CASSSPGSNNEQFF
TGTGCCAGCAGTTCGCCGGGATCTAACAATGAGCAGTTCTTC
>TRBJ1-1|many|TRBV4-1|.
CASSQEVAGGTEAFF
TGCGCCAGCAGCCAAGAAGTGGCAGGTGGGACTGAAGCTTTCTTT
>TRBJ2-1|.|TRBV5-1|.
CASSLDSGHNEQFF
TGCGCCAGCAGCTTGGATTCGGGACACAATGAGCAGTTCTTC
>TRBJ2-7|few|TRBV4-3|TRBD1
CASSQVSRGLGSYEQYF
TGCGCCAGCAGCCAAGTGAGCAGGGGGCTAGGATCCTACGAGCAGTACTTC
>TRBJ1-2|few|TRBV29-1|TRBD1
CSVVGGQGGRGYTF
TGCAGCGTTGTGGGGGGACAGGGGGGTCGTGGCTACACCTTC
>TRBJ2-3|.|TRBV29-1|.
CSARQGEGDTQYF
TGCAGCGCCCGGCAGGGTGAGGGGGATACGCAGTATTTT
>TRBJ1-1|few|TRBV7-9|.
CASSLRSTEAFF
TGTGCCAGCAGCCTGAGGTCGACTGAAGCTTTCTTT